This T cell receptor (beta chain) was retrieved from a study of blood T cell repertoires in COVID-19 (dated by TCRdb to the early 2020s). In terms of the full investigation: Collaborator samples came from the United States, Italy and Spain and covered acute and convalescent phases of COVID-19. The material from the prospective study consisted of cDNA or gDNA derived from T cells, B-cell-depleted T cells, or PBMCs. Deeply sampled blood TCRbeta repertoires from subjects exposed to, actively infected with, or recovered from COVID-19 were included in the dataset. The repertoires were released in a freely available public database intended as a resource for research on the immune response to SARS-CoV-2. The samples were drawn from two sources: the first 160 participants of the ongoing ImmuneRACE study, and 1,254 subjects contributed by 6 global collaborators. A de-identified subject ID, COVID-19 status, age in years and sex were almost always included in the sample metadata. Where HLA class I and class II types were available, the types were taken from metadata supplied by the sample provider, not from assay-based typing. Summary of the overall study and its limitations: How much clinical and demographic metadata was included differed by source and by participant, and the metadata was provided uncurated.

In the germline V gene (reference sequence), CDR1 corresponds to LGHDT and CDR2 to YNNKEL. The CDR3, from cysteine to phenylalanine, totals 18 residues. The entry retains the CDR3 DNA only, 54 bases that are in frame from base 1. V loses 2 bases of germline sequence and J loses 0 bases, and the interval between the two ends is 17 bases. The collaborating institutions used their own protocols to collect whole blood in K2EDTA tubes. For TCRbeta analysis, collaborator samples were shipped as frozen whole blood, as isolated PBMCs, or as DNA extracted from either sample type. About this clone itself: What antigen it recognizes has not been identified. No much larger clone is present one base from it, and per-base qualities are unavailable.

TCRbeta CDR3 regions were amplified from genomic DNA using the immunoSEQ Assay, a bias-controlled multiplex PCR. The published analysis was carried out like this. The number of nucleated cells in each sample was estimated by amplification of reference gene primers within the assay. Sequence reads were collapsed and filtered to measure the absolute abundance of every unique TCRbeta CDR3 rearrangement. For each sample, productive Simpson clonality was calculated by taking the square root of Simpson's diversity index across productive rearrangements. TCRdb provides this immuneACCESS table in a form limited to in-frame rearrangements. Some clones are lacking; in checked studies, under half of them reflect an unresolved V gene, and why the rest are absent is not known. Clone size and V and J calls were adopted from that table, with D and trimming inferred from the DNA. This sample holds approximately 25,000 clones; 70% to 90% were observed only once. Over 15% of the sample belongs to the ten largest clones.

The TCR comes from a human donor with acute or convalescent COVID-19. The donor label of this sample is uncertain. The sequence links TRBV3-1 (or the pseudogene TRBV3-2) to TRBJ1-5; TRBD1 is a weak D gene call, 6 bases matching. Sequenced sample: peripheral blood. The DNA sequence is TGTGCCAGCAGCCAATCCCCGACAGGAGCTACTAGCAATCAGCCCCAGCATTTT. This translates into CASSQSPTGATSNQPQHF.